The clone carrying this TCR beta chain has just one count. The antigen remains unidentified. This entry comes from a study of T cell repertoires in cytomegalovirus infection. One entry per CDR3 protein results from TCRdb running MiXCR on the reads. The sample lists about 37,000 distinct CDR3 sequences; about 48% were seen once. CDR3 length: 19 amino acids. Deletions cut 3 bases from V and 5 bases from J, with 28 bases between. Germline loops: CDR1 DFQATT, CDR2 SNEGSKA (reference sequence). This specimen was CD8+ T cells from cultured PBMCs, taken from culture after CMV antigen stimulation. The TCR sequence derives from a human donor in good health (CMV status not recorded). Some clones in this sample may be carry-over from other donors' samples. The V call is TRBV20-1, the J call TRBJ2-2; D possibly uses TRBD1 or TRBD2 (5 bases each). The CDR3 bases are TGCAGTGCTAGGCCCCCGCGGGTGAGGGGAACTAGGGGAACCGGGGAGCTGTTTTTT. The encoded protein is CSARPPRVRGTRGTGELFF.